A selection of T cell receptor beta chains follows, all from one sample in a study of graft-versus-host responses after intestinal transplantation. The antigens these receptors bind are not known. Repertoires were generated with immunoSEQ multiplex PCR, while TCRdb's copy carries only in-frame clones and drops some. This sample has around 100,000 clones; 90% to 95% occur once, and the top ten carry 0.15% to 0.2%. The material sequenced was unstimulated CD4+ T cells sorted from spleen or lymph node cells, taken before transplant. These receptors came from a human donor who was the organ donor for an intestinal transplant. Both conserved end residues are part of each CDR3. The D gene is left open where the match is weak. Clone size is shown for a subset of rows, as once, few, many or a class of expanded clone.

clone_size: -
j_call: TRBJ2-5
d_call: -
v_call: TRBV7-9
cdr3_nt: TGTGCCAGCAGCTCTTTTGAGACCCAGTACTTC
cdr3_aa: CASSSFETQYF

clone_size: -
j_call: TRBJ2-7
d_call: TRBD2
v_call: TRBV28
cdr3_nt: TGTGCCAGCAGTTTCCCCTCGACTAGCGGGGGGGCCAAGCAGTACTTC
cdr3_aa: CASSFPSTSGGAKQYF

clone_size: -
j_call: TRBJ2-2
d_call: TRBD2
v_call: TRBV4-1
cdr3_nt: TGCGCCAGCAGCCAAACTAGCGGGGGGTCCAACACCGGGGAGCTGTTTTTT
cdr3_aa: CASSQTSGGSNTGELFF

clone_size: -
j_call: TRBJ2-3
d_call: -
v_call: TRBV7-6
cdr3_nt: TGTGCCAGCAGCCCCTCGGAGGTTGTTTCAGATACGCAGTATTTT
cdr3_aa: CASSPSEVVSDTQYF

clone_size: -
j_call: TRBJ2-4
d_call: -
v_call: TRBV7-2
cdr3_nt: TGTGCCAGCAGCTTAGCTTGGGGCACCAAAAACATTCAGTACTTC
cdr3_aa: CASSLAWGTKNIQYF

clone_size: -
j_call: TRBJ2-6
d_call: TRBD1
v_call: TRBV7-9
cdr3_nt: TGTGCCAGCACAGGGGGTTTTAGCTCTGGGGCCAACGTCCTGACTTTC
cdr3_aa: CASTGGFSSGANVLTF

clone_size: -
j_call: TRBJ2-7
d_call: TRBD1
v_call: TRBV6-6
cdr3_nt: TGTGCCAGCAGTCCCGGGACAGGCAGCGCGGTCTACGAGCAGTACTTC
cdr3_aa: CASSPGTGSAVYEQYF

clone_size: -
j_call: TRBJ2-1
d_call: -
v_call: TRBV9
cdr3_nt: TGTGCCAGCAGCGTTTTCTCCACTACCTATGAGCAGTTCTTC
cdr3_aa: CASSVFSTTYEQFF

clone_size: -
j_call: TRBJ1-2
d_call: -
v_call: TRBV6-1
cdr3_nt: TGTGCCAGCACAGGCCCAGCGGGCATTGGCTATGGCTACACCTTC
cdr3_aa: CASTGPAGIGYGYTF

clone_size: -
j_call: TRBJ2-2
d_call: TRBD1
v_call: TRBV4-1
cdr3_nt: TGCGCCAGCAGCTCGCAGGGGGCGAACACCGGGGAGCTGTTTTTT
cdr3_aa: CASSSQGANTGELFF

clone_size: -
j_call: TRBJ2-3
d_call: -
v_call: TRBV9
cdr3_nt: TGTGCCAGCAGCGGGCCCGTTCCTAGCACAGATACGCAGTATTTT
cdr3_aa: CASSGPVPSTDTQYF

clone_size: -
j_call: TRBJ2-6
d_call: -
v_call: TRBV7-9
cdr3_nt: TGTGCCAGCAGCTTAGGCACGGGCTCTGGGGCCAACGTCCTGACTTTC
cdr3_aa: CASSLGTGSGANVLTF

clone_size: once
j_call: TRBJ1-1
d_call: -
v_call: TRBV18
cdr3_nt: TGTGCCAGCTCACCACCGAAGGTGGCCAAGAGGACTGAAGCTTTCTTT
cdr3_aa: CASSPPKVAKRTEAFF

clone_size: -
j_call: TRBJ1-6
d_call: -
v_call: TRBV25-1
cdr3_nt: TGTGCCAGCAGTGACGGGACTGCTGCCCCCACCCTCCACTTT
cdr3_aa: CASSDGTAAPTLHF

clone_size: -
j_call: TRBJ1-6
d_call: TRBD1
v_call: TRBV7-2
cdr3_nt: TGTGCCAGCAGTCTCGTCCGGACAGGGCGGAATTCACCCCTCCACTTT
cdr3_aa: CASSLVRTGRNSPLHF

clone_size: -
j_call: TRBJ1-1
d_call: TRBD1
v_call: TRBV11-3
cdr3_nt: TGTGCCAGCAGCGAAGGGGACAGGGCTGAAGCTTTCTTT
cdr3_aa: CASSEGDRAEAFF

clone_size: once
j_call: TRBJ2-5
d_call: -
v_call: TRBV7-7
cdr3_nt: TGTGCCAGCAGCTTCTCTAACAGGCCGTGGGAAGAGACCCAGTACTTC
cdr3_aa: CASSFSNRPWEETQYF

clone_size: -
j_call: TRBJ2-7
d_call: -
v_call: TRBV4-1
cdr3_nt: TGCGCCAGCAGCCAAGCGGACGGGGGAGACTACGAGCAGTACTTC
cdr3_aa: CASSQADGGDYEQYF

clone_size: -
j_call: TRBJ2-1
d_call: TRBD2
v_call: TRBV4-1
cdr3_nt: TGCGCCAGCAGCCATCCCCTTAGTCGCGGGGGGGCCAATGAGCAGTTCTTC
cdr3_aa: CASSHPLSRGGANEQFF

clone_size: -
j_call: TRBJ1-5
d_call: TRBD1
v_call: TRBV27
cdr3_nt: TGTGCCAGCAGTTTTACAGGGGTGGCTCAGCCCCAGCATTTT
cdr3_aa: CASSFTGVAQPQHF

clone_size: -
j_call: TRBJ1-6
d_call: -
v_call: TRBV5-1
cdr3_nt: TGCGCCAGCAGCCCCCTTTTCGATTCACCCCTCCACTTT
cdr3_aa: CASSPLFDSPLHF

clone_size: -
j_call: TRBJ2-7
d_call: TRBD2
v_call: TRBV4-2
cdr3_nt: TGTGCCAGCAGCCAAGATGGGGGGGTAGCGGGGCTTACCGCCTACGAGCAGTACTTC
cdr3_aa: CASSQDGGVAGLTAYEQYF

clone_size: -
j_call: TRBJ2-2
d_call: -
v_call: TRBV7-6
cdr3_nt: TGTGCCAGCAGCTTAGAACGGGGGACCCTTGGGGGGGAGCTGTTTTTT
cdr3_aa: CASSLERGTLGGELFF

clone_size: -
j_call: TRBJ2-3
d_call: -
v_call: TRBV4-2
cdr3_nt: TGTGCCAGCAGCCAAGGAGGCCCACTATACACAGATACGCAGTATTTT
cdr3_aa: CASSQGGPLYTDTQYF

clone_size: -
j_call: TRBJ2-7
d_call: TRBD1
v_call: TRBV6-5
cdr3_nt: TGTGCCAGCAGTTACATGGACAGGGGCCCCTACGAGCAGTACTTC
cdr3_aa: CASSYMDRGPYEQYF

clone_size: -
j_call: TRBJ2-2
d_call: -
v_call: TRBV7-3
cdr3_nt: TGTGCCAGCAGCTCTAACACCGGGGAGCTGTTTTTT
cdr3_aa: CASSSNTGELFF

clone_size: -
j_call: TRBJ2-1
d_call: -
v_call: TRBV4-1
cdr3_nt: TGCGCCAGCAGCCAACGCACTACCTCCTACAATGAGCAGTTCTTC
cdr3_aa: CASSQRTTSYNEQFF

clone_size: -
j_call: TRBJ1-1
d_call: -
v_call: TRBV4-1
cdr3_nt: TGCGCCAGCAGCCAATCGGGGTCGACCGGGAACACTGAAGCTTTCTTT
cdr3_aa: CASSQSGSTGNTEAFF

clone_size: once
j_call: TRBJ1-1
d_call: -
v_call: TRBV7-6
cdr3_nt: TGTGCCAGCAGCTTGCGGCAGAACACTGAAGCTTTCTTT
cdr3_aa: CASSLRQNTEAFF

clone_size: -
j_call: TRBJ1-2
d_call: TRBD1
v_call: TRBV7-2
cdr3_nt: TGTGCCAGCAGCTTAGGAGACAGGGTCTATGGCTACACCTTC
cdr3_aa: CASSLGDRVYGYTF

clone_size: -
j_call: TRBJ2-7
d_call: -
v_call: TRBV7-2
cdr3_nt: TGTGCCAGCAGCTTACCACTAGGAGGGGTTTCCTACGAGCAGTACTTC
cdr3_aa: CASSLPLGGVSYEQYF

clone_size: -
j_call: TRBJ1-5
d_call: TRBD1
v_call: TRBV7-2
cdr3_nt: TGTGCCAGCAGCTCCGCAGGGGGGCTAAGGCAGCCCCAGCATTTT
cdr3_aa: CASSSAGGLRQPQHF

clone_size: -
j_call: TRBJ1-5
d_call: -
v_call: TRBV6-6
cdr3_nt: TGTGCCAGCAGTTACTCTTCTTCCAGGTTCAATCAGCCCCAGCATTTT
cdr3_aa: CASSYSSSRFNQPQHF

clone_size: -
j_call: TRBJ1-2
d_call: TRBD1
v_call: TRBV16
cdr3_nt: TGTGCCAGCAGCCAATACGGGACAGGAAACCCCTATGGCTACACCTTC
cdr3_aa: CASSQYGTGNPYGYTF

clone_size: few
j_call: TRBJ2-3
d_call: TRBD2
v_call: TRBV19
cdr3_nt: TGTGCCACCGGGGAGCGGGGGAAAGATACGCAGTATTTT
cdr3_aa: CATGERGKDTQYF

clone_size: -
j_call: TRBJ2-2
d_call: -
v_call: TRBV5-4
cdr3_nt: TGTGCCAGCAGCTTGGCACAGGGGAACACCGGGGAGCTGTTTTTT
cdr3_aa: CASSLAQGNTGELFF

clone_size: -
j_call: TRBJ2-3
d_call: TRBD2
v_call: TRBV4-1
cdr3_nt: TGCGCCAGCAGCCAAGGACCGGGACTAGGAAGGATAACAACCACAGATACGCAGTATTTT
cdr3_aa: CASSQGPGLGRITTTDTQYF

clone_size: -
j_call: TRBJ2-2
d_call: TRBD1
v_call: TRBV5-5
cdr3_nt: TGTGCCAGCAGCTTGGCAGGGGGAACCGGGGAGCTGTTTTTT
cdr3_aa: CASSLAGGTGELFF

clone_size: -
j_call: TRBJ2-1
d_call: TRBD2
v_call: TRBV28
cdr3_nt: TGTGCCAGCAGTGGGACTAGCCCCTACAATGAGCAGTTCTTC
cdr3_aa: CASSGTSPYNEQFF

clone_size: -
j_call: TRBJ2-7
d_call: TRBD1
v_call: TRBV11-3
cdr3_nt: TGTGCCAGCAGCAGGACAGGGTATGAGCAGTACTTC
cdr3_aa: CASSRTGYEQYF

clone_size: once
j_call: TRBJ2-2
d_call: TRBD2
v_call: TRBV27
cdr3_nt: TGTGCCAGCAGTTCCGCCGGGACTAGCCGCTCCGGGGAGCTGTTTTTT
cdr3_aa: CASSSAGTSRSGELFF

clone_size: -
j_call: TRBJ1-1
d_call: -
v_call: TRBV27
cdr3_nt: TGTGCCAGCAGCCTTCGGGGGGGAGGGTTGAACACTGAAGCTTTCTTT
cdr3_aa: CASSLRGGGLNTEAFF

clone_size: -
j_call: TRBJ1-4
d_call: -
v_call: TRBV6-5
cdr3_nt: TGTGCCAGCAGAGGGGCAGGGATCCTTTCTGAAAAACTGTTTTTT
cdr3_aa: CASRGAGILSEKLFF

clone_size: -
j_call: TRBJ2-5
d_call: -
v_call: TRBV27
cdr3_nt: TGTGCCAGCAGAAAGAAACCGGGAAGGGAGACCCAGTACTTC
cdr3_aa: CASRKKPGRETQYF

clone_size: -
j_call: TRBJ1-6
d_call: -
v_call: TRBV21-1
cdr3_nt: TGTGCCAGCAGCCGGGGGACAGTGAATTCACCCCTCCACTTT
cdr3_aa: CASSRGTVNSPLHF

clone_size: -
j_call: TRBJ2-5
d_call: -
v_call: TRBV18
cdr3_nt: TGTGCCAGCTCACCACAGGGAGCGGCCCAGTACTTC
cdr3_aa: CASSPQGAAQYF

clone_size: -
j_call: TRBJ2-7
d_call: -
v_call: TRBV9
cdr3_nt: TGTGCCAGCAGCGGCACTTCCTACGAGCAGTACTTC
cdr3_aa: CASSGTSYEQYF

clone_size: -
j_call: TRBJ1-1
d_call: TRBD1
v_call: TRBV6-5
cdr3_nt: TGTGCCATCAGACAGGGGACTGAAGCTTTCTTT
cdr3_aa: CAIRQGTEAFF

clone_size: -
j_call: TRBJ2-5
d_call: -
v_call: TRBV5-6
cdr3_nt: TGTGCCAGCAGCTTCGGACGGACCCGGGGAGAGACCCAGTACTTC
cdr3_aa: CASSFGRTRGETQYF

clone_size: -
j_call: TRBJ2-2
d_call: -
v_call: TRBV27
cdr3_nt: TGTGCCAGCAGTTTAGGCGGAACCGGGGAGCTGTTTTTT
cdr3_aa: CASSLGGTGELFF

clone_size: once
j_call: TRBJ1-1
d_call: -
v_call: TRBV6-1
cdr3_nt: TGTGCCAGCAGTGATAGCAGGGCGGTGAACACTGAAGCTTTCTTT
cdr3_aa: CASSDSRAVNTEAFF

clone_size: -
j_call: TRBJ1-5
d_call: -
v_call: TRBV2
cdr3_nt: TGTGCCAGCGGTACGGGGGAAGCTAGCAATCAGCCCCAGCATTTT
cdr3_aa: CASGTGEASNQPQHF

clone_size: -
j_call: TRBJ1-2
d_call: -
v_call: TRBV4-1
cdr3_nt: TGCGCCAGCAGCCAAGATAGCTTCATACGGGGCTACACCTTC
cdr3_aa: CASSQDSFIRGYTF